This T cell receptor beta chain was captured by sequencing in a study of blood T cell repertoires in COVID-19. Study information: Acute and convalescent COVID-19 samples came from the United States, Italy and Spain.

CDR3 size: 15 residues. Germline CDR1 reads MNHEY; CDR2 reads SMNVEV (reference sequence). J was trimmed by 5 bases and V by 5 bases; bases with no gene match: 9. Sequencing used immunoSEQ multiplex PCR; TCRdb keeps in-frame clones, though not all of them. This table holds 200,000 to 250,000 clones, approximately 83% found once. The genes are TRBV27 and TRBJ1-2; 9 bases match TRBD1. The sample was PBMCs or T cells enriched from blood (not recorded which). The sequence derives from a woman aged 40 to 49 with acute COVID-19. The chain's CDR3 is CASSPGQGPQYGYTF. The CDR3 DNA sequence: TGTGCCAGCAGTCCCGGACAGGGGCCTCAATATGGCTACACCTTC.